Detailed here is one TCR beta chain. Antigen: not known. The source of the sample is a study of cytomegalovirus exposure and HLA in healthy donors. Study conclusions and caveats: Listed as cytomegalovirus-associated were approximately 160 TCR beta chains. Reportedly, a later analysis found an Asian-associated ancestry cluster had fewer N-insertions than the approximately 640-donor mean. Links to common viral pathogens appeared, in a later analysis, for several of the most significant clusters. Only CMV serostatus was available as immune exposure information.

The V gene's germline CDR1 is LGHNA and CDR2 YSLEER. V lost 0 bases, J lost 2 bases, and 13 bases stayed unmatched. This CDR3 has 18 residues. This PCR relied on a set of 60 Vbeta primers and 13 Jbeta primers. Clones were read by immunoSEQ multiplex PCR, and TCRdb kept only the in-frame ones, dropping some. The data contain roughly 100,000 clones, approximately 80% of them seen just once; the ten biggest clones take up just over 0.75%. Sequenced sample: PBMCs. This TCR derives from a woman in her sixties or seventies in good health and CMV-seronegative. J is TRBJ2-7 and V is TRBV4-3; 7 bases align to TRBD1. CDR3 in DNA: TGCGCCAGCAGCCAAGAAGAAGGAACCGGGACAGCCGCCTACGAGCAGTACTTC. Residues: CASSQEEGTGTAAYEQYF.